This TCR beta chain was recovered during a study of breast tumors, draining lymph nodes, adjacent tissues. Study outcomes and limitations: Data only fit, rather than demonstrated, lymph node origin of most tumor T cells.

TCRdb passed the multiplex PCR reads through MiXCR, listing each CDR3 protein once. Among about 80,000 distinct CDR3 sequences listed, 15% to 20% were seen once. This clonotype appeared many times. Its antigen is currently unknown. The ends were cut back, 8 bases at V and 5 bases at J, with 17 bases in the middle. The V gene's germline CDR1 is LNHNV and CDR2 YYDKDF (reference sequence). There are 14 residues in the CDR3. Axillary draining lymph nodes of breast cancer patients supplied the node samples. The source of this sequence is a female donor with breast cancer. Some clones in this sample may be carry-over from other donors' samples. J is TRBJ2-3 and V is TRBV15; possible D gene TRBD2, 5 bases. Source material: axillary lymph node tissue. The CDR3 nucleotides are TGTGCCACCTCCTCGGGGTCCGCCGAAGATACGCAGTATTTT. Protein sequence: CATSSGSAEDTQYF.